These 11 T cell receptor beta chains originate from one sample sequenced in a study of technical replicates of blood from a few donors. Some clones are missing from TCRdb's copy, which holds only in-frame ones; the method was immunoSEQ multiplex PCR. The sample has fewer than 75,000 clones; around nine tenths are singletons. The sample taken for sequencing was PBMCs. These receptors all stem from a human donor in good health. Some clones in this sample may be carry-over from other donors' samples.

The rearrangement uses TRBV4-3 and TRBJ2-1, with D possibly matching TRBD2 (6 bases). V was cut by 0 bases and J by 5 bases, with 14 bases left in between. The germline V gene has CDR1 LGHNA and CDR2 YSLEER. The CDR3 is made up of 16 amino acids. The CDR3 sequence is CASSQDLATGDNEQFF. CDR3 DNA sequence: TGCGCCAGCAGCCAAGATCTAGCGACCGGCGACAATGAGCAGTTCTTC.

This rearrangement joins TRBV5-1 to TRBJ2-2; TRBD1 agrees at 9 bases. Trimming removed 0 bases from V and 6 bases from J; junction bases left unmatched: 6. The CDR3 sequence is 16 residues long. Germline CDR1 is SGHRS and CDR2 is YFSETQ. CDR3 residues: CASSLARDRAPGELFF. CDR3 coding DNA: TGCGCCAGCAGCTTGGCCAGGGACAGGGCCCCCGGGGAGCTGTTTTTT.

The rearrangement joins TRBV7-6 to TRBJ2-7; 14 nucleotides agree with TRBD2. This CDR3 has 15 residues. CDR1 SGHVS and CDR2 FNYEAQ come from the germline V gene. V dropped 4 bases and J dropped 6; count of bases not matched to a gene: 5. The CDR3 sequence: CASSSPGLAGVEQYF. The CDR3 DNA reads TGTGCCAGCAGCTCACCGGGACTAGCGGGAGTCGAGCAGTACTTC.

The rearrangement uses TRBV6-1 and TRBJ1-1, with a tentative D call TRBD1 (6 bases). The CDR3 loop spans 14 amino acids. CDR1 and CDR2 (germline): MNHNS, SASEGT. V shed 2 bases and J shed 2 bases, with 9 bases lying between them. CDR3: CASSEWTENTEAFF. The CDR3 DNA sequence: TGTGCCAGCAGTGAATGGACAGAAAACACTGAAGCTTTCTTT.

DNA of the CDR3: TGCGCCAGCAGCCGCGGACTAGCGGGGGCCAATGAGCAGTTCTTC. It yields the protein CASSRGLAGANEQFF. This rearrangement joins TRBV4-3 to TRBJ2-1; 13 bases agree with TRBD2. Trimming cost V 4 bases and J 6 bases; bases outside gene matches: 3. The CDR3 loop spans 15 amino acids. Germline values: CDR1 LGHNA, CDR2 YSLEER.

The chain joins TRBV5-1 to TRBJ1-1; 10 bases map to TRBD1. This CDR3 region has 15 residues. J was trimmed by 4 bases and V by 3 bases; bases with no gene match: 6. CDR1 and CDR2 from the germline V gene are SGHRS and YFSETQ. In nucleotides, the CDR3 is TGCGCCAGCAGCTCCATGGGACAGGGGTTCACTGAAGCTTTCTTT. It encodes CASSSMGQGFTEAFF.

This chain connects TRBV11-2 to TRBJ2-2; D not resolved. Germline V CDR1 and CDR2: SGHAT, FQNNGV. The CDR3 spans 14 residues. Trimming took off 5 bases at V and 5 bases at J, with 12 bases between the two ends. The chain's CDR3 is CASSPRSGTGELFF. CDR3 nucleotide sequence: TGTGCCAGCAGCCCGCGTTCCGGGACCGGGGAGCTGTTTTTT.

J is TRBJ2-7 and V is TRBV5-4, with TRBD2 identical over 11 bases. Germline V gene sequence: CDR1 SGHNT, CDR2 YYREEE (reference sequence). After removal of 2 bases from V and 2 bases from J, the junction contained 6 bases not matched to a gene. The CDR3 has 16 amino acids. The CDR3 nucleotides read TGTGCCAGCAGCTTAATAGCGGGAGGGCCCACCTACGAGCAGTACTTC. It codes for CASSLIAGGPTYEQYF.

V gene TRBV6-6 combines with J gene TRBJ1-2, with 9 bases that match TRBD1. The CDR3 is made up of 15 amino acids. V lost 7 bases and J lost 7; bases outside the gene matches: 13. The V gene's germline CDR1 is MNHNY and CDR2 SVGAGI (reference sequence). The CDR3 loop is CASTENRGRDFGYTF. CDR3 DNA sequence: TGTGCCAGCACCGAAAACAGGGGGCGCGACTTTGGCTACACCTTC.

The chain recombines TRBV20-1 with TRBJ2-5; unclear D gene. Germline-derived CDR1 and CDR2 are DFQATT and SNEGSKA (reference sequence). CDR3 length: 11 residues. Trimming cost V 7 bases and J 4 bases, with 10 bases left between them. The CDR3 DNA follows: TGCAGTGACCGGGTAGGAGAGACCCAGTACTTC. As protein: CSDRVGETQYF.

The chain couples TRBV15 to TRBJ2-1, with D possibly being TRBD2 (5 bases). The germline gives CDR1 LNHNV, CDR2 YYDKDF (reference sequence). CDR3 length: 16 residues. V dropped 3 bases and J dropped 6 bases, with 18 bases sitting between them. CDR3 DNA: TGTGCCACCAGCAGCGGACGAGCGGAGCCGGTCAATGAGCAGTTCTTC. It yields the protein CATSSGRAEPVNEQFF.